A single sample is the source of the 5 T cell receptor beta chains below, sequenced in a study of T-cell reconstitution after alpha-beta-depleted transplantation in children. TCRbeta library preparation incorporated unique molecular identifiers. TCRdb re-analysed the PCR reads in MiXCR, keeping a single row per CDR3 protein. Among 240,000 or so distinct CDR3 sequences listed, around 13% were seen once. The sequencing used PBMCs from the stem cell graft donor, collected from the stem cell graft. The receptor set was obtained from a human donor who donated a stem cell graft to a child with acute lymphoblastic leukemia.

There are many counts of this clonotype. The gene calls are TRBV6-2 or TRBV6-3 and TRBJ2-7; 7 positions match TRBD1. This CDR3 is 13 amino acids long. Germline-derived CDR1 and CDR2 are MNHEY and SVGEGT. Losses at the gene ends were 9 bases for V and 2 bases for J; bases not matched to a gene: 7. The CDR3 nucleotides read TGTGCCAGTCATCCAGGGGGAACCTACGAGCAGTACTTC. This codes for CASHPGGTYEQYF.

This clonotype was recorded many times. Here the CDR3 reads CASSQGSGSSYNEQFF. CDR3 nucleotide sequence: TGCGCCAGCAGCCAAGGAAGCGGGAGCTCCTACAATGAGCAGTTCTTC. The genes are TRBV4-3 and TRBJ2-1, with 8 bases fitting TRBD2. Unmatched junction bases numbered 2, after V lost 1 base and J lost 0 bases. The CDR3 totals 16 residues. CDR1 is LGHNA, CDR2 YSLEER, per germline.

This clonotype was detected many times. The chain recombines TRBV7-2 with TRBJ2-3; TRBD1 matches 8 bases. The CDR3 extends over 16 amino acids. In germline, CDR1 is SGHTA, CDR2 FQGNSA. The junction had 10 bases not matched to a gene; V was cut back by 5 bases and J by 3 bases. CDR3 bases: TGTGCCAGCAGCACAAGCGGCAGGGGGCGGACAGATACGCAGTATTTT. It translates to CASSTSGRGRTDTQYF.

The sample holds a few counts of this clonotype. The CDR3 reads CAAGEQFF. DNA for the CDR3: TGTGCCGCGGGGGAGCAGTTCTTC. The rearrangement links TRBV11-3 to TRBJ2-1; perhaps TRBD2 as D (6 bases). Per the germline V gene, CDR1 is SGHNT and CDR2 is YENEEA. The V gene lost 11 bases and the J gene lost 10 bases, with 6 bases spanning the gap. This CDR3 has 8 amino acids.

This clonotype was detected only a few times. The CDR3 sequence: CASSLVYSRSYSYEQYF. The CDR3 DNA reads TGTGCCAGCAGCTTAGTATACAGCCGGAGTTACTCCTACGAGCAGTACTTC. This chain connects TRBV7-8 to TRBJ2-7; no definite D call. The CDR3 is 17 amino acids. The germline V gene has CDR1 SGHVS and CDR2 FQNEAQ. V was shortened by 1 base and J by 0 bases, with 16 bases between the two germline ends.